This record concerns one TCR beta chain sequence. Data came from immunoSEQ multiplex PCR; TCRdb stores just in-frame clones and leaves some out. This table holds 160,000 or so clones, approximately 80% found once. This sample was included in a study of blood T cell repertoires in COVID-19. Trimming stripped 7 bases from V and 1 base from J, with 14 bases between. This CDR3 is 14 amino acids long. The germline V gene has CDR1 SNHLY and CDR2 FYNNEI. This TCR was sampled from a woman in her fifties or sixties who had recovered from COVID-19. Input material: PBMCs or T cells enriched from blood (not recorded which). The chain carries TRBV2 and TRBJ2-7, with D maybe TRBD2 (6 bases). The CDR3 protein is CASKQAGLSYEQYF. Written as DNA, the CDR3 is TGTGCCAGCAAACAGGCAGGACTATCCTACGAGCAGTACTTC.